The 17 T cell receptor beta chains reported below all come from one sample, sequenced in a study of T-cell reconstitution after alpha-beta-depleted transplantation in children. Preparation of the TCRbeta library involved a method that used unique molecular identifiers. TCRdb called the PCR reads again in MiXCR, with one record for every CDR3 protein. There are about 830,000 distinct CDR3 sequences in the sample; approximately 15% occur only once, and approximately 5% lies in the top ten. The material was PBMCs, mostly from graft donor cells, obtained 360 days after TCRalphabeta/CD19-depleted stem cell transplant. These receptors all stem from a male patient aged 10 to 17 who had a stem cell transplant for acute lymphoblastic leukemia, so the T cells may come from the graft donor.

This clonotype turned up a few times. The chain joins TRBV27 to TRBJ2-1; D might be TRBD1 or TRBD2, each matching 6 bases. CDR3 length equals 13 residues. V was clipped by 0 bases and J by 7 bases, with 7 bases between them. Germline-derived CDR1 and CDR2 are MNHEY and SMNVEV (reference sequence). The CDR3, as DNA: TGTGCCAGCAGTTTATCAGGGGGGAATGAGCAGTTCTTC. This encodes CASSLSGGNEQFF.

This clonotype was recorded a few times. The chain has TRBV27 and TRBJ1-4; D call uncertain. This CDR3 is built from 15 residues. The germline CDR1 and CDR2 sequences are MNHEY and SMNVEV (reference sequence). Between the trimmed V and J ends, which lost 6 bases and 0 bases, there was a span of 11 bases. The CDR3 loop reads CASRDDIATNEKLFF. The DNA of the CDR3 is TGTGCCAGCAGAGATGACATTGCAACTAATGAAAAACTGTTTTTT.

The chain is built from TRBV5-1 and TRBJ2-1; the D is unclear. Germline V gene data show CDR1 as SGHRS and CDR2 as YFSETQ. Trimming took 2 bases from V and 6 from J, leaving 6 bases between them. This CDR3 is built from 12 residues. The CDR3 protein is CASSFLLNEQFF. In DNA form, the CDR3 reads TGCGCCAGCAGCTTTTTACTCAATGAGCAGTTCTTC.

This clonotype was seen ten or more times. The gene calls are TRBV6-5 and TRBJ1-1, with D perhaps TRBD1 (6 bases). Germline loops: CDR1 MNHEY, CDR2 SVGAGI. Trimming removed 1 base at V and 8 bases at J, with 11 bases between. This CDR3 has 13 amino acids. The CDR3 DNA reads as TGTGCCAGCAGTTACTTAGGACAGCCAGAAGCTTTCTTT. Its protein product is CASSYLGQPEAFF.

A few counts support this clonotype. This sequence joins TRBV7-9 and TRBJ2-1; no firm D call. The V and J ends lost 4 bases and 3 bases respectively, with 10 bases between them. The CDR3 extends over 14 amino acids. Germline V gene lookup returns CDR1 SEHNR and CDR2 FQNEAQ (reference sequence). CDR3 DNA sequence: TGTGCCAGCAGCTCACATGGAGTCTACAATGAGCAGTTCTTC. It yields the protein CASSSHGVYNEQFF.

The rearrangement uses TRBV6-5 and TRBJ1-2; possibly TRBD1 for D (5 bases). CDR3 length: 16 residues. Trimming shortened V by 2 bases and J by 4 bases, and 17 bases separated the two germline ends. CDR1 is MNHEY and CDR2 is SVGAGI in the germline V gene. This CDR3 reads CASSYGSGIEGYGYTF. The CDR3 DNA reads TGTGCCAGCAGTTACGGTTCAGGGATTGAAGGCTATGGCTACACCTTC.

This chain's CDR3 is CSARRQGPNSPLHF. The CDR3 DNA follows: TGCAGTGCTAGGCGCCAGGGGCCTAATTCACCCCTCCACTTT. The V call is TRBV20-1, the J call TRBJ1-6; perhaps TRBD1 as D (6 bases). Germline lookup yields CDR1 DFQATT and CDR2 SNEGSKA (reference sequence). This CDR3 region has 14 residues. V lost 3 bases to trimming and J lost 6 bases, with 12 bases between them.

This clonotype occurred a few times. V and J are TRBV5-5 and TRBJ2-1, with D perhaps assigned TRBD1 or TRBD2 (6 bases each). V gave up 4 bases and J gave up 5 bases, with 16 bases separating them. This CDR3 has 15 residues. Germline-derived CDR1 and CDR2 are SGHKS and YYEKEE (reference sequence). CDR3 amino acids: CASSDPGAGHNEQFF. The CDR3, as DNA: TGTGCCAGCAGCGACCCAGGGGCGGGACACAATGAGCAGTTCTTC.

This chain links TRBV5-1 with TRBJ1-2, with D tentatively TRBD1 (5 bases). This CDR3 has 14 residues. Trimming left V 1 base short and J 2 bases short, with 9 bases between. The germline CDR1 and CDR2 sequences are SGHRS and YFSETQ. This chain's CDR3 is CASSLYGTNYGYTF. DNA of the CDR3: TGCGCCAGCAGCTTGTACGGGACGAACTATGGCTACACCTTC.

The chain recombines TRBV19 with TRBJ2-1, with 11 bases lining up with TRBD2. The CDR3 is made up of 15 amino acids. Germline CDR1 and CDR2: LNHDA and SQIVND (reference sequence). Germline trimming cut 6 bases from V and 3 bases from J; bases unmatched to any gene: 4. CDR3 amino acids: CASRLAGGIYNEQFF. CDR3 DNA: TGTGCCAGTAGGTTAGCGGGAGGGATCTACAATGAGCAGTTCTTC.

This clonotype was observed a few times. The chain carries TRBV25-1 and TRBJ2-2, with D uncertain. CDR3 length: 13 residues. Germline CDR1 reads MGHDK; CDR2 reads SYGVNS. Trimming pared 3 bases from V and 5 bases from J, leaving 7 bases between. The CDR3 sequence: CASSDYRTGELFF. The DNA for the CDR3 is TGTGCCAGCAGTGACTACCGGACCGGGGAGCTGTTTTTT. Complete variable domain (other parts from reference TRBV25-1 and TRBJ2-2): EADIYQTPRYLVIGTGKKITLECSQTMGHDKMYWYQQDPGMELHLIHYSYGVNSTEKGDLSSESTVSRIRTEHFPLTLESARPSHTSQYLCASSDYRTGELFFGEGSRLTVL.

The rearrangement uses TRBV19 and TRBJ2-7; 7 bases are a match to TRBD2. The J segment lost 3 bases and the V segment lost 0 bases, leaving 8 bases of the junction unmatched. The CDR3 runs 16 residues. Germline CDR1 and CDR2: LNHDA and SQIVND (reference sequence). CDR3 bases: TGTGCCAGTAGTATAGATGGGAGGGGAAGCCGCTACGAGCAGTACTTC. Its translation: CASSIDGRGSRYEQYF. Combining the CDR3 with reference TRBV19 and TRBJ2-7 gives the whole variable domain DGGITQSPKYLFRKEGQNVTLSCEQNLNHDAMYWYRQDPGQGLRLIYYSQIVNDFQKGDIAEGYSVSREKKESFPLTVTSAQKNPTAFYLCASSIDGRGSRYEQYFGPGTRLTVT.

This clonotype has more than one count but fewer than ten. V and J are TRBV5-1 and TRBJ2-1, with a weak D call TRBD1 (5 bases). The CDR3 totals 15 residues. The V and J ends lost 0 bases and 8 bases respectively, with 15 bases between them. Germline loops: CDR1 SGHRS, CDR2 YFSETQ. CDR3 DNA: TGCGCCAGCAGCTTGGCCAGTAAGGGGTCAGATGAGCAGTTCTTC. It yields the protein CASSLASKGSDEQFF.

The chain is built from TRBV29-1 and TRBJ2-1; the D gene is possibly TRBD2 (6 bases). V gave up 1 base and J gave up 8 bases, with 12 bases separating them. The germline gives CDR1 SQVTM, CDR2 ANQGSEA. The CDR3 is 13 amino acids. This chain's CDR3 is CSVEGLLAYEQFF. The CDR3 nucleotides read TGCAGCGTTGAAGGTCTCCTAGCGTATGAGCAGTTCTTC.

This clonotype turned up a few times. The chain uses TRBV12-3 or TRBV12-4 and TRBJ2-1; D gene uncertain. Trimming shortened V by 3 bases and J by 9 bases, and 15 bases separated the two germline ends. This CDR3 spans 14 amino acids. The CDR3 protein is CASSLSDPLGEQFF. CDR3 nucleotide sequence: TGTGCCAGCAGTTTGTCGGATCCCTTAGGTGAGCAGTTCTTC.

This clonotype was observed a few times. V and J are TRBV27 and TRBJ2-7; 10 bases are shared with TRBD2. V lost 1 base to trimming and J lost 0 bases; unmatched junction nucleotides: 6. The CDR3 is 17 amino acids. CDR1 is MNHEY and CDR2 is SMNVEV in the germline V gene (reference sequence). This CDR3 is CASSLWGLAKSSYEQYF. The CDR3 DNA is TGTGCCAGCAGTTTATGGGGACTAGCGAAAAGCTCCTACGAGCAGTACTTC.

This clonotype was seen at least ten times. The rearrangement uses TRBV5-1 and TRBJ2-2, with a possible D match to TRBD1 (6 bases). Trimming took 6 bases from V and 6 from J, leaving 18 bases between them. Germline V lookup: CDR1 SGHRS, CDR2 YFSETQ. The CDR3 consists of 15 residues. CDR3 in amino acids: CASIKGGDIAGELFF. CDR3 DNA sequence: TGCGCCAGCATCAAAGGGGGAGACATCGCCGGGGAGCTGTTTTTT.